These T cell receptor beta chains were read from a single sample in a study of blood T cell repertoires in COVID-19. The table came from immunoSEQ multiplex PCR; TCRdb's copy has only in-frame clones and leaves some out. The profile shows 90,000 to 100,000 clones, about 79% of them singletons. The sample comprised peripheral blood. These receptors all come from a man aged 60 to 75 with acute or convalescent COVID-19. The CDR3 runs from the conserved cysteine through the conserved F or W. D genes are given only for firm matches. The size entry is marked missing in some rows and otherwise reads once, few, many or a size class.

CDR3aa: CASNPTGIRNTIYF; CDR3nt: TGTGCCAGCAACCCGACAGGGATTAGAAACACCATATATTTT; d_gene: TRBD1; v_gene: TRBV28; abundance: few; j_gene: TRBJ1-3
CDR3aa: CATSGGQGLRETQYF; CDR3nt: TGTGCCACCAGCGGGGGACAGGGACTAAGAGAGACCCAGTACTTC; d_gene: TRBD1; v_gene: TRBV15; abundance: .; j_gene: TRBJ2-5
CDR3aa: CASRTITGTVSEKLFF; CDR3nt: TGTGCCAGTCGGACCATAACCGGGACAGTATCGGAAAAACTGTTTTTT; d_gene: TRBD1; v_gene: TRBV19; abundance: .; j_gene: TRBJ1-4
CDR3aa: CASRSTSAATDTQYF; CDR3nt: TGTGCCAGCAGGTCTACTAGCGCGGCCACAGATACGCAGTATTTT; d_gene: TRBD2; v_gene: TRBV2; abundance: .; j_gene: TRBJ2-3
CDR3aa: CASTSPVGVGNTIYF; CDR3nt: TGTGCCAGCACTAGCCCCGTGGGGGTTGGAAACACCATATATTTT; d_gene: .; v_gene: TRBV19; abundance: .; j_gene: TRBJ1-3
CDR3aa: CASSQDLGRVDSPLHF; CDR3nt: TGTGCCAGCAGCCAAGATCTCGGCCGGGTTGATTCACCCCTCCACTTT; d_gene: .; v_gene: TRBV14; abundance: .; j_gene: TRBJ1-6
CDR3aa: CASSLAGTGHGNTIYF; CDR3nt: TGCGCCAGCAGCTTGGCCGGGACAGGGCACGGAAACACCATATATTTT; d_gene: TRBD1; v_gene: TRBV5-1; abundance: .; j_gene: TRBJ1-3
CDR3aa: CASSQDRTGGREKLFF; CDR3nt: TGTGCCAGCAGCCAAGACCGGACAGGGGGCCGTGAAAAACTGTTTTTT; d_gene: TRBD1; v_gene: TRBV3-1/TRBV3-2; abundance: .; j_gene: TRBJ1-4
CDR3aa: CASSQDLMARQPQHF; CDR3nt: TGCGCCAGCAGCCAAGATCTTATGGCGCGGCAGCCCCAGCATTTT; d_gene: .; v_gene: TRBV4-1; abundance: few; j_gene: TRBJ1-5
CDR3aa: CASSLVVATGWNSPLHF; CDR3nt: TGTGCCAGCAGCTTAGTAGTTGCCACAGGTTGGAATTCACCCCTCCACTTT; d_gene: .; v_gene: TRBV7-2; abundance: .; j_gene: TRBJ1-6
CDR3aa: CASSQTGFSPLHF; CDR3nt: TGCGCCAGCAGCCAAACAGGGTTCTCACCCCTCCACTTT; d_gene: .; v_gene: TRBV4-1; abundance: .; j_gene: TRBJ1-6
CDR3aa: CASIGESVEQFF; CDR3nt: TGTGCCAGTATCGGAGAAAGCGTTGAGCAGTTCTTC; d_gene: .; v_gene: TRBV14; abundance: .; j_gene: TRBJ2-1
CDR3aa: CASSILGRGSGNTIYF; CDR3nt: TGTGCCAGCAGCATTCTGGGGAGAGGATCTGGAAACACCATATATTTT; d_gene: .; v_gene: TRBV7-9; abundance: .; j_gene: TRBJ1-3
CDR3aa: CASSRRTDAGETQYF; CDR3nt: TGTGCCAGCAGCCGCCGGACAGACGCCGGCGAGACCCAGTACTTC; d_gene: .; v_gene: TRBV7-8; abundance: once; j_gene: TRBJ2-5
CDR3aa: CASSTRQGTNEKLFF; CDR3nt: TGTGCCAGTAGTACCCGACAGGGGACTAATGAAAAACTGTTTTTT; d_gene: TRBD1; v_gene: TRBV19; abundance: few; j_gene: TRBJ1-4
CDR3aa: CASSISGQAYGYTF; CDR3nt: TGTGCCAGTAGTATAAGTGGGCAGGCCTATGGCTACACCTTC; d_gene: .; v_gene: TRBV19; abundance: .; j_gene: TRBJ1-2
CDR3aa: CASSARTGGSSGYTF; CDR3nt: TGTGCCAGCAGCGCGCGGACAGGGGGCTCGAGTGGCTACACCTTC; d_gene: TRBD1; v_gene: TRBV7-8; abundance: .; j_gene: TRBJ1-2
CDR3aa: CASSDGLAENYEQYF; CDR3nt: TGTGCCAGCAGCGACGGACTAGCGGAGAACTACGAGCAGTACTTC; d_gene: TRBD2; v_gene: TRBV6-2/TRBV6-3; abundance: .; j_gene: TRBJ2-7
CDR3aa: CASSQESVVTGSPLHF; CDR3nt: TGTGCCAGCAGCCAAGAATCCGTGGTAACGGGTTCACCCCTCCACTTT; d_gene: .; v_gene: TRBV3-1/TRBV3-2; abundance: .; j_gene: TRBJ1-6
CDR3aa: CASSLVTGANVLTF; CDR3nt: TGCGCCAGCAGCTTGGTTACTGGGGCCAACGTCCTGACTTTC; d_gene: .; v_gene: TRBV5-1; abundance: .; j_gene: TRBJ2-6
CDR3aa: CASSLLLTGSSYNEQFF; CDR3nt: TGTGCCAGCAGTCTCCTACTTACAGGGAGCTCCTACAATGAGCAGTTCTTC; d_gene: .; v_gene: TRBV27; abundance: .; j_gene: TRBJ2-1
CDR3aa: CASSQDPTELGYGYTF; CDR3nt: TGCGCCAGCAGCCAAGATCCAACAGAGCTGGGCTATGGCTACACCTTC; d_gene: .; v_gene: TRBV4-1; abundance: .; j_gene: TRBJ1-2
CDR3aa: CASRIGDTLRSNQPQHF; CDR3nt: TGTGCCAGCAGGATAGGGGACACCCTTAGGAGCAATCAGCCCCAGCATTTT; d_gene: .; v_gene: TRBV28; abundance: .; j_gene: TRBJ1-5